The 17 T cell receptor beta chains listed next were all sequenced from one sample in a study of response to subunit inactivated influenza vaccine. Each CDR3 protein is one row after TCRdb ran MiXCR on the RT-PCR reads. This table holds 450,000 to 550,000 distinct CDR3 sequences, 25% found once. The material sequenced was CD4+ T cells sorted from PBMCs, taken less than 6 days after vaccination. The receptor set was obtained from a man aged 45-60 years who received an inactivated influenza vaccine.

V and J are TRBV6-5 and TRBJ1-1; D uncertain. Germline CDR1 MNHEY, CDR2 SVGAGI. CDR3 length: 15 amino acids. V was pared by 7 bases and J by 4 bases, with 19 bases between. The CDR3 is CASNAIGPGFTEAFF. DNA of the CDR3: TGTGCCAGCAATGCAATAGGCCCGGGGTTCACTGAAGCTTTCTTT.

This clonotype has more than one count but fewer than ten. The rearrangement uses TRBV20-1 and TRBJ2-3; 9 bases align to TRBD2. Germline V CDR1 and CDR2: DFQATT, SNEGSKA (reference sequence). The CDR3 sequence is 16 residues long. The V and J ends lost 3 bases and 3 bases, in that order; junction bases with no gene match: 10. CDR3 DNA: TGCAGTGCTAGTCGACGGTTCCTAGCGGGAACAGATACGCAGTATTTT. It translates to CSASRRFLAGTDTQYF.

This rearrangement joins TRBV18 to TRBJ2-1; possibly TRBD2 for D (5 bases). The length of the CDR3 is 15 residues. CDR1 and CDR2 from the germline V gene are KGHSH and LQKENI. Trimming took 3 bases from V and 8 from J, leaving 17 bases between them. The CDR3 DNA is TGTGCCAGCTCACCGGATGGCCGGGATAGCGATGAGCAGTTCTTC. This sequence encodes CASSPDGRDSDEQFF. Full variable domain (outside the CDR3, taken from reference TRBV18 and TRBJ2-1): NAGVMQNPRHLVRRRGQEARLRCSPMKGHSHVYWYRQLPEEGLKFMVYLQKENIIDESGMPKERFSAEFPKEGPSILRIQQVVRGDSAAYFCASSPDGRDSDEQFFGPGTRLTVL.

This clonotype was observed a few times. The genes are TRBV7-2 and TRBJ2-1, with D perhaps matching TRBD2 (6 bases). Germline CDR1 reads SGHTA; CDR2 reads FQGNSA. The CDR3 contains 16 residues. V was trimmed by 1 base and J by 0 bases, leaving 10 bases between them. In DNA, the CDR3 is TGTGCCAGCAGCTTAGATAGCGGCAGCTCCTACAATGAGCAGTTCTTC. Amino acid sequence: CASSLDSGSSYNEQFF.

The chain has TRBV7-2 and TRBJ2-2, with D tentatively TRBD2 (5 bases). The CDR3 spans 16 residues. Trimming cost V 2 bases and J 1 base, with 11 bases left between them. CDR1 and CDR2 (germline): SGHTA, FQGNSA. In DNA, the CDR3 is TGTGCCAGCAGCTTATTGCGGGCAGAGAACACCGGGGAGCTGTTTTTT. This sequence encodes CASSLLRAENTGELFF. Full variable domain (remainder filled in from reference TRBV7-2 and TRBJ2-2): GAGVSQSPSNKVTEKGKDVELRCDPISGHTALYWYRQSLGQGLEFLIYFQGNSAPDKSGLPSDRFSAERTGGSVSTLTIQRTQQEDSAVYLCASSLLRAENTGELFFGEGSRLTVL.

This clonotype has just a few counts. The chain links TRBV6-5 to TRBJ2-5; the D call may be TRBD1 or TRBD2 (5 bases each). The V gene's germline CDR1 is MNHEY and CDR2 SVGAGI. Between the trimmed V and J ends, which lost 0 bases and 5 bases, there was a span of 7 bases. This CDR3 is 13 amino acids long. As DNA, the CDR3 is TGTGCCAGCAGTTACTCAGGGACGGAGACCCAGTACTTC. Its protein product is CASSYSGTETQYF.

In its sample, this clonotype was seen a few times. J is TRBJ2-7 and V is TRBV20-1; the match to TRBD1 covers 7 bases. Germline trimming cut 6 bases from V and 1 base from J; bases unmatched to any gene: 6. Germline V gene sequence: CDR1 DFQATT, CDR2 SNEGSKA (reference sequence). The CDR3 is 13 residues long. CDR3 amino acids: CSARGTRSYEQYF. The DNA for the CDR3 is TGCAGTGCCAGGGGGACACGTTCCTACGAGCAGTACTTC.

Here the CDR3 reads CASSLSDLLVGELFF. CDR3 nucleotides: TGTGCCAGCAGCTTAAGCGACCTTCTCGTCGGGGAGCTGTTTTTT. The rearrangement joins TRBV11-2 to TRBJ2-2, with D unresolved. This CDR3 has 15 residues. Germline CDR1 is SGHAT and CDR2 is FQNNGV. Trimming took 2 bases from V and 7 from J, leaving 14 bases between them.

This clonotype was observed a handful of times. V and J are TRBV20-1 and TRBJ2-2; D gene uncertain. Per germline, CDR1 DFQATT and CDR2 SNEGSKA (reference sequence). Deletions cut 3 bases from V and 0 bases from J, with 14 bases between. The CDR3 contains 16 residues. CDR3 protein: CSASPLSSSNTGELFF. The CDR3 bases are TGCAGTGCTAGCCCTTTGAGCTCGTCGAACACCGGGGAGCTGTTTTTT.

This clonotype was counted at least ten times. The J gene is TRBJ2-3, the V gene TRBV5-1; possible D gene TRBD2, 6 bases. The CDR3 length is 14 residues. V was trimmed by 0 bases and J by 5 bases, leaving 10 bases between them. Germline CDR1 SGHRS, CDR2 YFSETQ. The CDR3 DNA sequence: TGCGCCAGCAGCTTGGCTGGGGGAGGAGATACGCAGTATTTT. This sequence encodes CASSLAGGGDTQYF. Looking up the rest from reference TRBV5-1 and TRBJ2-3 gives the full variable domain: KAGVTQTPRYLIKTRGQQVTLSCSPISGHRSVSWYQQTPGQGLQFLFEYFSETQRNKGNFPGRFSGRQFSNSRSEMNVSTLELGDSALYLCASSLAGGGDTQYFGPGTRLTVL.

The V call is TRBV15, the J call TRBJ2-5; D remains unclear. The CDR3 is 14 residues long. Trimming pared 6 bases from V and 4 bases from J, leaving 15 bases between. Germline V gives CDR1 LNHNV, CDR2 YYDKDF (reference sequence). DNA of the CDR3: TGTGCCACCAGTCTGCCCCGACACGTAGAGACCCAGTACTTC. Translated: CATSLPRHVETQYF.

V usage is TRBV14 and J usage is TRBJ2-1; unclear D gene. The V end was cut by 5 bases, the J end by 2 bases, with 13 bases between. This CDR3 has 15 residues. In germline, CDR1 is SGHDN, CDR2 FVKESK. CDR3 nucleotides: TGTGCCAGCAGCTACTCCGGTTCGCCCTACAATGAGCAGTTCTTC. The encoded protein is CASSYSGSPYNEQFF.

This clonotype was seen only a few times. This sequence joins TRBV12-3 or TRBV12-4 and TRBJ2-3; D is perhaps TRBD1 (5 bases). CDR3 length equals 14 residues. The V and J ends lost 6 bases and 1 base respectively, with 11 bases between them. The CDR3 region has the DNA TGTGCCAGCAGGATAGGGGTTGGCACAGATACGCAGTATTTT. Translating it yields CASRIGVGTDTQYF.

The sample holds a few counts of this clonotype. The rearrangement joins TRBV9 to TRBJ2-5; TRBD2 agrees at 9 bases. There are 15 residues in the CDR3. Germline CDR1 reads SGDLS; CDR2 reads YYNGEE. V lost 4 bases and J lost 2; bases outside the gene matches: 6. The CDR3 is CASSPGREGQETQYF. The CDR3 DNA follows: TGTGCCAGCAGCCCAGGGCGGGAGGGACAAGAGACCCAGTACTTC.

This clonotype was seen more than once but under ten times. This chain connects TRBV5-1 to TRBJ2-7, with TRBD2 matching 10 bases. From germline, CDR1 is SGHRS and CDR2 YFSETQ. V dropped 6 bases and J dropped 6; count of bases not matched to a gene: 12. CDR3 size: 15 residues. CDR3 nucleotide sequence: TGCGCCAGCACCCCAACGGGTCTAGCGGGGGTCGAGCAGTACTTC. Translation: CASTPTGLAGVEQYF.

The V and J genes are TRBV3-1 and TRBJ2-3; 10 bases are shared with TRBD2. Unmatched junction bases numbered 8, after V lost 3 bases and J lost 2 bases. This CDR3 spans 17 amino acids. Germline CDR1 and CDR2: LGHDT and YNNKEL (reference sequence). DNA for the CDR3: TGTGCCAGCAGCCATGGAGCTAGCGGGAGATCCACAGATACGCAGTATTTT. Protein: CASSHGASGRSTDTQYF.

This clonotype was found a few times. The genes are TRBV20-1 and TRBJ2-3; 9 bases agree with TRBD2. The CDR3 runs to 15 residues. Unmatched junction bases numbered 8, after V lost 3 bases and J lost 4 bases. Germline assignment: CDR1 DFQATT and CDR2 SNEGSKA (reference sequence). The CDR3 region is CSASPGLAYADTQYF. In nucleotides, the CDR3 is TGCAGTGCTAGCCCGGGACTAGCATACGCAGATACGCAGTATTTT.